The entry that follows covers one T cell receptor beta chain sequence. The specificity of this receptor is unknown. No much larger clone exists at a distance of one base, and base qualities are not known. CDR1 and CDR2 (SGHDN, FVKESK) derive from the germline V gene. V lost 2 bases and J lost 4 bases, and the count of bases not matched to a germline gene is 7. The cysteine opens and the phenylalanine closes a CDR3 of 15 amino acids. Here the CDR3 DNA is all that survives: 45 bases in frame from base 1. The data stem from a study of response to subunit inactivated influenza vaccine (dated by TCRdb to 2017 to 2018). At the level of the whole study: The study used deep quantitative T cell receptor repertoire profiling to track responses to a trivalent subunit inactivated influenza vaccine.

Library preparation used RT-PCR. TCRdb names Illumina HiSeq 2500 as the instrument used. TCRdb passed the public sequencing reads through fastp at Q25 and MiXCR, retaining productive beta sequences. When rows share a CDR3 protein, they turn into one entry using the most common DNA and genes. The table for this sample lists hundreds of thousands of distinct CDR3 sequences; about 15% of them were counted only once. Under 14% of the sample is in the top ten clones. Broader findings and caveats from the paper: The authors suggested that each seasonal influenza vaccination may recruit only a limited number of new T cells.

The rearrangement combines TRBV14 with TRBJ2-7, with 8 middle bases fitting TRBD1. The clonotype comes from a man aged 45 to 65 who received an inactivated influenza vaccine. Donor details come from another sample of the same person, matched by shared clones. Sequencing used PBMCs from blood, obtained about 12 days after vaccination. The CDR3 in this case is CASSQSTGALYEQYF. The DNA sequence is given as TGTGCCAGCAGCCAATCGACAGGGGCCTTATACGAGCAGTACTTC.